These 5 T cell receptor beta chains came from one sample sequenced in a study of PD-L1 blockade in urothelial cancer. This sample's time point: peripheral blood 6 weeks after treatment start. Clones were sequenced by immunoSEQ multiplex PCR, and TCRdb holds only the in-frame ones, with some missing. The sample consists of under 50,000 clones, approximately 86% of them appearing once. The sample was PBMCs, taken around atezolizumab (anti-PD-L1) treatment. Receptors originate from a man aged 55 to 70 with urothelial cancer.

The gene calls are TRBV18 and TRBJ1-2, with 7 bases identical to TRBD1. The germline gives CDR1 KGHSH, CDR2 LQKENI. The CDR3 spans 15 residues. V lost 3 bases, J lost 2 bases, and 6 bases stayed unmatched. The CDR3 coding sequence is TGTGCCAGCTCACCCACAGGGGAAATAAACTATGGCTACACCTTC. Protein product: CASSPTGEINYGYTF.

This clone was recorded once. The chain carries TRBV5-4 and TRBJ1-2; D call uncertain. V was clipped by 0 bases and J by 6 bases, with 12 bases between them. Germline CDR1 is SGHNT and CDR2 is YYREEE (reference sequence). The CDR3 is 14 amino acids. In DNA, the CDR3 is TGTGCCAGCAGCTTGGAGCGGAAATCCCATGGCTACACCTTC. It specifies CASSLERKSHGYTF. Together with reference TRBV5-4 and TRBJ1-2, the CDR3 gives the full variable domain: ETGVTQSPTHLIKTRGQQVTLRCSSQSGHNTVSWYQQALGQGPQFIFQYYREEENGRGNFPPRFSGLQFPNYSSELNVNALELDDSALYLCASSLERKSHGYTFGSGTRLTVV.

The V gene is TRBV11-2, the J gene TRBJ1-4; D gene ambiguous. The ends were cut back, 0 bases at V and 8 bases at J, with 13 bases in the middle. This CDR3 is built from 15 residues. Germline-derived CDR1 and CDR2 are SGHAT and FQNNGV. The CDR3 here is CASSLEPRKEEKLFF. CDR3 sequence (DNA): TGTGCCAGCAGCTTAGAGCCCAGAAAGGAGGAAAAACTGTTTTTT.

There are a few counts of this clone. The genes are TRBV5-6 and TRBJ1-5; D may be TRBD1 (6 bases). Germline loops: CDR1 SGHDT, CDR2 YYEEEE. V was pared by 0 bases and J by 7 bases, with 11 bases between. This CDR3 has 14 amino acids. The CDR3 loop is CASSLEGTQQPQHF. CDR3 bases: TGTGCCAGCAGCTTGGAAGGGACACAACAGCCCCAGCATTTT.

This clone was seen only a few times. CDR3 bases: TGCGCCAGCAGCTTGGGGGGAGGGCAGGTAAGCCATGAAGCTTTCTTT. It is translated as CASSLGGGQVSHEAFF. The J gene is TRBJ1-1, the V gene TRBV5-1; D gene uncertain. The V end was cut by 0 bases, the J end by 7 bases, with 19 bases between. Germline V gene data show CDR1 as SGHRS and CDR2 as YFSETQ. The CDR3 is made up of 16 amino acids.